Following are 25 T cell receptor beta chains from one sample sequenced in a study of shared clonotypes between healthy human individuals (dated by TCRdb to 2020 to 2022). Libraries were prepared through the immunoSEQ multiplex PCR assay. Not all clones reach the TCRdb copy of this immuneACCESS table, which keeps in-frame sequences only. Checked studies attribute under half of the gap to unresolved V genes and leave the rest unexplained. Present in this sample are roughly 2 million clones, approximately 96% of which were seen just once. Clones ranked in the top ten supply around 0.13% of the sample. The sequenced sample was naive CD4+ T cells sorted from blood. This specimen's cell subset or site label, per the study, means: CD45RA+ positively selected. The receptors derive from a man between 18 and 35 years old in good health.

The chain carries TRBV6-9 and TRBJ2-1, with D possibly being TRBD1 (6 bases). CDR1 and CDR2 (germline): MNHGY, SVAAGI. CDR3 length equals 20 residues. V lost 6 bases and J 4 bases, leaving 31 bases between the germline ends. The CDR3, as DNA: TGTGCCAGCAGCCCTCACTACTCAGACGGGAAGAAAGGGGGTTACAATGAGCAGTTCTTC. Protein: CASSPHYSDGKKGGYNEQFF.

This clone has just a few counts. The V call is TRBV25-1, the J call TRBJ1-1, with D tentatively TRBD1 (5 bases). Per the germline V gene, CDR1 is MGHDK and CDR2 is SYGVNS. CDR3 length: 12 residues. Trimming removed 5 bases at V and 10 bases at J, with 14 bases between. The CDR3 DNA reads as TGTGCCAGCAGTAGCCAGGGACGGATAGCTTTCTTT. Amino acid sequence: CASSSQGRIAFF. The full variable domain, in which reference TRBV25-1 and TRBJ1-1 provide the parts outside the CDR3, is EADIYQTPRYLVIGTGKKITLECSQTMGHDKMYWYQQDPGMELHLIHYSYGVNSTEKGDLSSESTVSRIRTEHFPLTLESARPSHTSQYLCASSSQGRIAFFGQGTRLTVV.

V gene TRBV2 combines with J gene TRBJ2-7, with 10 bases lining up with TRBD2. Germline trimming cut 7 bases from V and 5 bases from J; bases unmatched to any gene: 11. CDR1 and CDR2 (germline): SNHLY, FYNNEI. This CDR3 contains 15 residues. In DNA form, the CDR3 reads TGTGCCAGCATTCTAGCGGGAGCAATGGGAGACGAGCAGTACTTC. Protein product: CASILAGAMGDEQYF.

The chain joins TRBV7-2 to TRBJ1-1; TRBD1 might be the D (6 bases). In germline, CDR1 is SGHTA, CDR2 FQGNSA. The CDR3 extends over 16 amino acids. The V end was cut by 2 bases, the J end by 0 bases, with 13 bases between. The CDR3 nucleotides read TGTGCCAGCAGCTTACCATCCAGGGGTTTGAACACTGAAGCTTTCTTT. Translation: CASSLPSRGLNTEAFF.

The chain joins TRBV30 to TRBJ2-7; TRBD1 matches 10 bases. Trimming at V came to 5 bases and at J to 4 bases, leaving 5 bases not matched to a gene. Germline-derived CDR1 and CDR2 are GTSNPN and SVGIG (reference sequence). The CDR3 totals 13 residues. The CDR3 DNA is TGTGCCTGGGGCCGGGACAGGGGTTACGAGCAGTACTTC. Translating gives CAWGRDRGYEQYF.

As for this clone: Other DNA sequences in the same sample also yield this CDR3. The chain has TRBV30 and TRBJ2-7; D ambiguous. The CDR3 is 11 residues long. CDR1 and CDR2 (germline): GTSNPN, SVGIG (reference sequence). Trimming cost V 0 bases and J 4 bases, with 4 bases left between them. The CDR3, as DNA: TGTGCCTGGAGTGTAGTATACGAGCAGTACTTC. It encodes CAWSVVYEQYF.

The V and J genes are TRBV5-1 and TRBJ2-3, with 10 bases lining up with TRBD2. V lost 6 bases and J lost 5; bases outside the gene matches: 9. Germline V gives CDR1 SGHRS, CDR2 YFSETQ. The CDR3 runs to 15 residues. CDR3 amino acids: CASTPLAGREDTQYF. The CDR3 DNA follows: TGCGCCAGCACCCCACTAGCGGGAAGGGAAGATACGCAGTATTTT. Supplemented by reference TRBV5-1 and TRBJ2-3, the full variable domain reads KAGVTQTPRYLIKTRGQQVTLSCSPISGHRSVSWYQQTPGQGLQFLFEYFSETQRNKGNFPGRFSGRQFSNSRSEMNVSTLELGDSALYLCASTPLAGREDTQYFGPGTRLTVL.

The rearrangement joins TRBV28 to TRBJ2-3; 11 bases agree with TRBD1. Germline V gene data show CDR1 as MDHEN and CDR2 as SYDVKM. CDR3 length: 16 amino acids. With 2 bases clipped from V and 8 bases from J, the junction kept 9 bases outside the gene matches. CDR3 nucleotides: TGTGCCAGCAGTTTAGGATCGCTCGGACAGGGGGCTACGCAGTATTTT. This encodes CASSLGSLGQGATQYF.

The V call is TRBV10-3, the J call TRBJ2-7, with D unresolved. Germline V gene data show CDR1 as ENHRY and CDR2 as SYGVKD. Trimming removed 0 bases at V and 3 bases at J, with 6 bases between. The CDR3 length is 13 residues. The chain's CDR3 is CAISESMDYEQYF. The CDR3 region has the DNA TGTGCCATCAGTGAGTCGATGGACTACGAGCAGTACTTC.

V gene TRBV10-3 combines with J gene TRBJ1-1; D is perhaps TRBD1 (6 bases). V was cut by 6 bases and J by 1 base, with 12 bases left in between. This CDR3 has 14 amino acids. The germline CDR1 and CDR2 sequences are ENHRY and SYGVKD. The CDR3 sequence: CAISPGGRNTEAFF. The CDR3 DNA is TGTGCCATCAGCCCGGGGGGCAGGAACACTGAAGCTTTCTTT.

The chain employs TRBV2 and TRBJ2-2, with 7 bases fitting TRBD1. Germline assignment: CDR1 SNHLY and CDR2 FYNNEI. V lost 7 bases, J lost 4 bases, and 6 bases stayed unmatched. The CDR3 extends over 14 amino acids. CDR3 DNA sequence: TGTGCCAGCACGACAGGGTTGGGCACCGGGGAGCTGTTTTTT. It yields the protein CASTTGLGTGELFF.

The genes are TRBV7-2 and TRBJ2-1; D is perhaps TRBD1 or TRBD2 (5 bases each). The CDR3 is 14 residues long. Germline V gene data show CDR1 as SGHTA and CDR2 as FQGNSA. V lost 7 bases, J lost 0 bases, and 10 bases lay in between. CDR3 loop: CASTRGSSYNEQFF. Written as DNA, the CDR3 is TGTGCCAGCACCCGGGGCAGCTCCTACAATGAGCAGTTCTTC.

The chain has TRBV5-8 and TRBJ2-5; D call uncertain. V was shortened by 1 base and J by 4 bases, with 17 bases between the two germline ends. The length of the CDR3 is 16 residues. Germline loops: CDR1 SGHTS, CDR2 YDEGEE. The DNA of the CDR3 is TGTGCCAGCAGCTTGTTAGGCGCATCAGTAATAGAGACCCAGTACTTC. It codes for CASSLLGASVIETQYF.

The chain links TRBV7-8 to TRBJ1-5, with unresolved D. Germline assignment: CDR1 SGHVS and CDR2 FQNEAQ. V dropped 2 bases and J dropped 4 bases, with 15 bases sitting between them. The CDR3 extends over 16 amino acids. This chain's CDR3 is CASSLSYNNLNQPQHF. CDR3 coding DNA: TGTGCCAGCAGCTTATCCTACAACAACCTTAATCAGCCCCAGCATTTT.

CDR3 nucleotide sequence: TGTGCCAGCATCCTGGGGGGGGGCACAGATACGCAGTATTTT. This encodes CASILGGGTDTQYF. The gene calls are TRBV28 and TRBJ2-3, with 7 bases aligning to TRBD2. V shed 7 bases, J shed 1 base, and the junction held 5 bases outside the gene matches. The CDR3 has 14 residues. From germline, CDR1 is MDHEN and CDR2 SYDVKM.

The chain recombines TRBV7-3 with TRBJ2-3; 14 nucleotides match TRBD2. This CDR3 is 13 amino acids long. After removal of 6 bases from V and 8 bases from J, the junction contained 1 base not matched to a gene. CDR1 and CDR2 (germline): SGHTA, FQGTGA. CDR3 bases: TGTGCCAGCAGGGGACTAGCGGGGGCTACGCAGTATTTT. As protein: CASRGLAGATQYF.

V is TRBV5-1 and J is TRBJ2-7; D gene unclear. The CDR3 is 13 amino acids. V was clipped by 7 bases and J by 0 bases, with 11 bases between them. Germline V gene lookup returns CDR1 SGHRS and CDR2 YFSETQ. The CDR3 is CASQDGFSYEQYF. The CDR3 region has the DNA TGCGCCAGCCAAGATGGTTTCTCCTACGAGCAGTACTTC.

This sequence joins TRBV5-5 and TRBJ1-4; 10 bases fit TRBD1. The germline CDR1 and CDR2 sequences are SGHKS and YYEKEE (reference sequence). The ends lost 4 bases at V and 5 bases at J; junction bases unmatched: 8. CDR3 length: 16 residues. CDR3 protein: CASSAGTGVRNEKLFF. CDR3 sequence (DNA): TGTGCCAGCAGCGCTGGGACAGGGGTTCGGAATGAAAAACTGTTTTTT.

The gene calls are TRBV5-1 and TRBJ1-1; D gene unclear. Germline lookup yields CDR1 SGHRS and CDR2 YFSETQ. CDR3 length equals 14 residues. Trimming left V 3 bases short and J 0 bases short, with 9 bases between. The CDR3 reads CASSWTELNTEAFF. In DNA, the CDR3 is TGCGCCAGCAGCTGGACGGAGCTGAACACTGAAGCTTTCTTT.

This clone turned up a few times. Additional DNA sequences in this sample encode the identical CDR3. The rearrangement links TRBV4-3 to TRBJ2-3; TRBD2 aligns across 8 bases. V dropped 2 bases and J dropped 0; count of bases not matched to a gene: 1. CDR3 length: 15 residues. Germline loops: CDR1 LGHNA, CDR2 YSLEER. The CDR3 region has the DNA TGCGCCAGCAGCCAAACTAGCGGTAGCACAGATACGCAGTATTTT. Translated, it gives CASSQTSGSTDTQYF.

V and J are TRBV27 and TRBJ1-1; D is uncertain. The CDR3 is 13 amino acids. Germline lookup yields CDR1 MNHEY and CDR2 SMNVEV (reference sequence). Trimming shortened V by 6 bases and J by 1 base, and 9 bases separated the two germline ends. DNA for the CDR3: TGTGCCAGCAGCGCTACAGCGAACACTGAAGCTTTCTTT. Protein sequence: CASSATANTEAFF.

The genes are TRBV6-5 and TRBJ1-2; TRBD1 agrees at 7 bases. This CDR3 is 15 amino acids long. Trimming cost V 2 bases and J 4 bases; bases outside gene matches: 7. Germline loops: CDR1 MNHEY, CDR2 SVGAGI. Here the CDR3 reads CASSYRDSPSYGYTF. CDR3 DNA sequence: TGTGCCAGCAGTTACCGGGACAGTCCATCCTATGGCTACACCTTC.

This clone was found once. This CDR3 is CASSLMGDEKLFF. The CDR3 DNA is TGTGCCAGCAGTTTAATGGGGGATGAAAAACTGTTTTTT. The chain recombines TRBV27 with TRBJ1-4; D possibly corresponds to TRBD1 (5 bases). The V gene's germline CDR1 is MNHEY and CDR2 SMNVEV (reference sequence). Trimming took 2 bases from V and 6 from J, leaving 7 bases between them. The CDR3 length is 13 residues. Full variable domain (remainder filled in from reference TRBV27 and TRBJ1-4): EAQVTQNPRYLITVTGKKLTVTCSQNMNHEYMSWYRQDPGLGLRQIYYSMNVEVTDKGDVPEGYKVSRKEKRNFPLILESPSPNQTSLYFCASSLMGDEKLFFGSGTQLSVL.

This clone occurred once. This chain links TRBV4-1 with TRBJ2-1, with TRBD2 identical over 8 bases. Per germline, CDR1 MGHRA and CDR2 YSYEKL. Germline trimming cut 0 bases from V and 1 base from J; bases unmatched to any gene: 5. CDR3 length: 17 amino acids. CDR3 region: CASSQEPSGSSYNEQFF. The CDR3, as DNA: TGCGCCAGCAGCCAAGAGCCCAGCGGGAGTTCCTACAATGAGCAGTTCTTC.

This chain joins TRBV27 and TRBJ2-3; D is undetermined. Between the trimmed V and J ends, which lost 6 bases and 0 bases, there was a span of 13 bases. The germline V gene encodes CDR1 MNHEY and CDR2 SMNVEV (reference sequence). The CDR3 length is 15 residues. CDR3 protein: CASSRTATSTDTQYF. The CDR3 DNA sequence: TGTGCCAGCAGCCGTACGGCGACTAGCACAGATACGCAGTATTTT.